This T cell receptor beta chain stems from a study of blood T cell repertoires in COVID-19. Study details: Samples came from the United States, Italy and Spain, spanning acute and convalescent COVID-19. In each case, the material was cDNA or gDNA derived from T cells, B-cell-depleted T cells, or PBMCs.

Under the authors' procedure: How many nucleated cells were present was estimated from reference gene primer amplification. Measured with immunoSEQ multiplex PCR; TCRdb has only the in-frame clones, and not every one. The DNA was the basis for D and trimming; V, J and clone size are from that table. The sample consists of 150,000 or so clones, 55% to 75% of them appearing once. The clonotype was recovered from a woman aged 70-85 years with acute or convalescent COVID-19. Sequenced input: peripheral blood.

In DNA form, the CDR3 reads TGTGCCAGTAGTATTCCAGGGAATAGCAATCAGCCCCAGCATTTT. Its translation: CASSIPGNSNQPQHF. This chain links TRBV19 with TRBJ1-5; weak D call: TRBD1 (5 bases). V dropped 3 bases and J dropped 0 bases, with 9 bases sitting between them. Germline V gives CDR1 LNHDA, CDR2 SQIVND (reference sequence). CDR3 length: 15 amino acids. The complete variable domain, with remaining parts taken from reference TRBV19 and TRBJ1-5, reads DGGITQSPKYLFRKEGQNVTLSCEQNLNHDAMYWYRQDPGQGLRLIYYSQIVNDFQKGDIAEGYSVSREKKESFPLTVTSAQKNPTAFYLCASSIPGNSNQPQHFGDGTRLSIL.